This TCR beta chain was documented in a study of spatial heterogeneity in lung cancer. Overall study: Sequences of the beta chain were consistently detected in greater numbers than alpha-chain sequences.

Every molecule of TCR cDNA had its own unique molecular identifier. TCRdb redid the calling of the 5' RACE reads with MiXCR, one entry per CDR3 protein. This table has tens of thousands of distinct CDR3 sequences, roughly 15% appearing once. The sample's time point: sample taken at primary tumor resection. Germline CDR1 and CDR2: MNHEY and SMNVEV (reference sequence). The length of the CDR3 is 16 residues. The J segment lost 4 bases and the V segment lost 2 bases, leaving 9 bases of the junction unmatched. The origin of this receptor is a male donor with early-stage non-small cell lung cancer. This specimen was PBMCs, taken at surgery. The rearrangement links TRBV27 to TRBJ2-7, with TRBD1 matching 9 bases. Here the CDR3 reads CASSLLTGGGPYEQYF. DNA for the CDR3: TGTGCCAGCAGTTTACTGACAGGGGGTGGACCTTACGAGCAGTACTTC.